One and the same sample provided the 11 T cell receptor beta chains below, sequenced in a study of cytomegalovirus exposure and HLA in healthy donors (dated 2017 in TCRdb). Library preparation was by the immunoSEQ multiplex PCR assay. TCRdb took over this immuneACCESS table, retaining in-frame rearrangements with V and J assigned. Such tables are incomplete; in checked studies, under half of the missing clones stem from an unresolved V gene, and the remainder is unexplained. Present in this sample are over 200,000 clones, around 86% of which were seen just once. The ten biggest clones cover 2% of the sample. The sequencing sample was made of PBMCs. Every receptor here comes from a woman aged 18-30 years in good health and CMV-seropositive.

This chain connects TRBV5-6 to TRBJ2-5; TRBD2 is a possible D gene (6 bases). Trimming took 0 bases from V and 5 from J, leaving 11 bases between them. CDR3 length: 14 amino acids. Germline CDR1 is SGHDT and CDR2 is YYEEEE. In DNA form, the CDR3 reads TGTGCCAGCAGCTTGGCCGGGGGTGGGGAGACCCAGTACTTC. This gives the protein CASSLAGGGETQYF.

This rearrangement joins TRBV11-2 to TRBJ1-2; a weak D match, TRBD1 (6 bases). Germline lookup yields CDR1 SGHAT and CDR2 FQNNGV. V lost 5 bases, J lost 3 bases, and 22 bases lay in between. The CDR3 is made up of 17 amino acids. Written as DNA, the CDR3 is TGTGCCAGCAGCCCCCGCAGGGCTTTAGGGGGATACTATGGCTACACCTTC. Translation gives CASSPRRALGGYYGYTF.

The chain employs TRBV4-1 and TRBJ2-1; 8 bases line up with TRBD1. The CDR3 loop spans 14 amino acids. The junction had 4 bases not matched to a gene; V was cut back by 1 base and J by 8 bases. Germline CDR1 reads MGHRA; CDR2 reads YSYEKL. The CDR3 coding sequence is TGCGCCAGCAGCCAAGCTCAGGGGGCCTATGAGCAGTTCTTC. Translation: CASSQAQGAYEQFF.

The genes are TRBV9 and TRBJ2-3, with 7 bases aligning to TRBD2. The V and J ends lost 4 bases and 0 bases, in that order; junction bases with no gene match: 5. Germline V gene lookup returns CDR1 SGDLS and CDR2 YYNGEE. The CDR3 loop spans 15 amino acids. The CDR3 DNA reads TGTGCCAGCAGCTCCCCAGCGGGAAGCACAGATACGCAGTATTTT. It encodes CASSSPAGSTDTQYF.

V gene TRBV11-2 combines with J gene TRBJ2-7; 9 bases align to TRBD1. Germline CDR1 is SGHAT and CDR2 is FQNNGV. CDR3 length equals 15 residues. V trimming: 8 bases; J trimming: 6 bases; junction bases outside the gene matches: 14. CDR3 amino acids: CASRITGTGSAEQYF. The CDR3 DNA is TGTGCCAGCCGTATTACCGGGACAGGGTCGGCCGAGCAGTACTTC.

The chain is built from TRBV27 and TRBJ1-1; D gene ambiguous. Germline values: CDR1 MNHEY, CDR2 SMNVEV (reference sequence). The CDR3 is made up of 13 amino acids. V lost 3 bases to trimming and J lost 6 bases, with 11 bases between them. This CDR3 reads CASSFGGRSEAFF. CDR3 in DNA: TGTGCCAGCAGTTTTGGAGGGAGATCTGAAGCTTTCTTT.

This sequence joins TRBV2 and TRBJ1-5, with a possible D match to TRBD1 (6 bases). CDR1 is SNHLY and CDR2 is FYNNEI in the germline V gene. The V and J ends lost 6 bases and 2 bases respectively, with 14 bases between them. This CDR3 has 15 amino acids. The CDR3 DNA follows: TGTGCCAGCAGCCTGGGGGCAGGGGGCAATCAGCCCCAGCATTTT. This gives the protein CASSLGAGGNQPQHF.

The rearrangement links TRBV5-1 to TRBJ1-3; 8 nucleotides agree with TRBD1. Germline V gives CDR1 SGHRS, CDR2 YFSETQ. V was clipped by 5 bases and J by 3 bases; unmatched bases: 4. CDR3 length equals 14 residues. The CDR3 sequence: CASRTGAGGNTIYF. In DNA form, the CDR3 reads TGCGCCAGCAGGACAGGGGCGGGTGGAAACACCATATATTTT.

The rearrangement links TRBV19 to TRBJ1-1; tentatively, D is TRBD1 (6 bases). Trimming cost V 5 bases and J 0 bases, with 13 bases left between them. There are 15 residues in the CDR3. In germline, CDR1 is LNHDA, CDR2 SQIVND (reference sequence). CDR3 in DNA: TGTGCCAGTAGTCAGTGGGGGGGCATGAACACTGAAGCTTTCTTT. This translates into CASSQWGGMNTEAFF.

This clone was recorded once. The chain employs TRBV29-1 and TRBJ1-4, with TRBD1 matching 9 bases. Germline CDR1 and CDR2: SQVTM and ANQGSEA. J lost 8 bases, V lost 7 bases, and 8 bases had no gene match. This CDR3 is built from 13 residues. CDR3 protein: CSALQGAQEKLFF. CDR3 nucleotide sequence: TGCAGCGCATTACAGGGGGCTCAGGAAAAACTGTTTTTT.

The chain joins TRBV19 to TRBJ1-2; the match to TRBD1 covers 9 bases. J gave up 8 bases and V 8 bases, and 9 bases lay outside the gene matches. The CDR3 is 13 residues long. Germline loops: CDR1 LNHDA, CDR2 SQIVND (reference sequence). The CDR3 loop is CASCWTGDCGYTF. The CDR3 DNA reads TGTGCCAGTTGCTGGACAGGGGATTGCGGCTACACCTTC.